This is a list of T cell receptor beta chains from one sample in a study of shared clonotypes between healthy human individuals. The repertoire was sequenced with immunoSEQ multiplex PCR; TCRdb's copy has only in-frame clones and lacks some. Among roughly 1 million clones listed, roughly 70% were seen once. Sequencing was performed on memory CD4+ T cells sorted from blood. These receptors came from a man aged 18 to 29 in good health. Each CDR3 is given with its conserved first and last residue. Fields, in order: D gene, V gene, clone size, J gene, CDR3 protein, CDR3 DNA. D genes are given only for firm matches. Clone size, where shown, is once, few, many, or a class for clones that have expanded.

TRBD1	TRBV25-1	-	TRBJ2-1	CASSGDRERDNEQFF	TGTGCCAGCAGTGGAGACAGGGAAAGGGACAATGAGCAGTTCTTC
-	TRBV5-6	-	TRBJ2-7	CASSLYVDEQYF	TGTGCCAGCAGCTTGTACGTTGACGAGCAGTACTTC
TRBD2	TRBV6-6	-	TRBJ2-5	CASSYLGLAGRETQYF	TGTGCCAGCAGTTATCTAGGACTAGCGGGACGAGAGACCCAGTACTTC
-	TRBV29-1	-	TRBJ2-1	CSASGGQGFSNEQFF	TGCAGCGCCTCCGGGGGGCAGGGGTTTTCCAATGAGCAGTTCTTC
-	TRBV21-1	-	TRBJ1-5	CASSKGGGDSEPSNQPQHF	TGTGCCAGCAGCAAAGGAGGGGGGGATTCAGAGCCGAGCAATCAGCCCCAGCATTTT
-	TRBV5-1	few	TRBJ2-2	CASSLMGTGELFF	TGCGCCAGCAGCTTGATGGGGACCGGGGAGCTGTTTTTT
-	TRBV10-3	once	TRBJ1-6	CAISESVGQYNSPLHF	TGTGCCATCAGTGAGTCGGTTGGGCAGTATAATTCACCCCTCCACTTT
-	TRBV28	-	TRBJ2-3	CASSFRWGGTDTQYF	TGTGCCAGCAGTTTTAGGTGGGGGGGCACAGATACGCAGTATTTT
TRBD2	TRBV2	-	TRBJ2-7	CASSGVAGAIYEQYF	TGTGCCAGCAGTGGAGTAGCGGGGGCCATCTACGAGCAGTACTTC
TRBD1	TRBV27	-	TRBJ2-3	CASSRTGQKDTQYF	TGTGCCAGCAGTCGGACAGGGCAGAAAGATACGCAGTATTTT
-	TRBV12-5	once	TRBJ2-2	CASGSEGRNGELFF	TGTGCTAGTGGTTCCGAGGGCAGGAACGGGGAGCTGTTTTTT
-	TRBV6-5	-	TRBJ2-1	CASSYRSQGQRFF	TGTGCCAGCAGTTACCGATCCCAGGGGCAGAGGTTCTTC
-	TRBV6-6	-	TRBJ1-1	CASSQTTEAFF	TGTGCCAGCAGCCAAACCACTGAAGCTTTCTTT
-	TRBV20-1	-	TRBJ2-1	CSARGYNEQFF	TGCAGTGCTAGGGGATACAATGAGCAGTTCTTC
TRBD1	TRBV18	-	TRBJ1-4	CASSRDRNNEKLFF	TGTGCCAGCTCACGGGACAGGAATAATGAAAAACTGTTTTTT
-	TRBV2	-	TRBJ2-1	CASSAGQYNEQFF	TGTGCCAGCAGCGCCGGGCAGTACAATGAGCAGTTCTTC
-	TRBV21-1	-	TRBJ1-6	CASSKVGRLSSPLHF	TGTGCCAGCAGCAAAGTTGGCAGGTTGAGTTCACCCCTCCACTTT
TRBD2	TRBV14	-	TRBJ2-7	CASSHRLAGGPWSNEQYF	TGTGCCAGCAGCCACAGACTAGCGGGAGGGCCTTGGTCCAACGAGCAGTACTTC
-	TRBV11-1	-	TRBJ2-5	CASSLEVGVQETQYF	TGTGCCAGCAGCTTGGAGGTGGGCGTCCAAGAGACCCAGTACTTC
TRBD1	TRBV28	-	TRBJ1-2	CASTPTFSAPRDRGPAYGYTF	TGTGCCAGCACCCCCACCTTCAGCGCGCCCCGGGACAGGGGGCCGGCGTATGGCTACACCTTC
TRBD2	TRBV7-9	-	TRBJ2-5	CASSLASGGLFYQETQYF	TGTGCCAGCAGCCTGGCCAGCGGGGGACTTTTTTACCAAGAGACCCAGTACTTC
-	TRBV9	-	TRBJ2-7	CASSAGTPSSYEQYF	TGTGCCAGCAGCGCCGGGACACCGAGCTCCTACGAGCAGTACTTC
-	TRBV6-4	-	TRBJ1-5	CASTEKEYSNQPQHF	TGTGCCAGCACCGAAAAGGAGTATAGCAATCAGCCCCAGCATTTT
-	TRBV5-1	-	TRBJ1-1	CASSRGSANTEAFF	TGCGCCAGCAGCCGGGGATCAGCGAACACTGAAGCTTTCTTT
-	TRBV28	-	TRBJ2-5	CASSPRETQYF	TGTGCCAGCAGCCCGAGGGAGACCCAGTACTTC
-	TRBV10-3	-	TRBJ1-1	CAITPGTLNTEAFF	TGTGCCATCACTCCTGGGACCTTGAACACTGAAGCTTTCTTT
-	TRBV29-1	-	TRBJ1-2	CSVEEGSYGYTF	TGCAGCGTTGAAGAGGGTTCCTATGGCTACACCTTC
TRBD1	TRBV7-2	-	TRBJ2-7	CASRETGGSYEQYF	TGTGCCAGCAGGGAGACAGGGGGCTCGTACGAGCAGTACTTC
TRBD2	TRBV7-2	-	TRBJ2-3	CASSSHSGGSADTQYF	TGTGCCAGCAGCTCACATAGCGGGGGGAGTGCAGATACGCAGTATTTT
-	TRBV28	-	TRBJ1-5	CASYTTGINQPQHF	TGTGCCAGCTATACAACGGGGATCAATCAGCCCCAGCATTTT
-	TRBV5-1	-	TRBJ2-5	CASSLRSGTGQETQYF	TGCGCCAGCAGCTTACGCTCCGGGACGGGCCAAGAGACCCAGTACTTC
-	TRBV7-9	-	TRBJ2-3	CASSPPQRTSTDTQYF	TGTGCCAGCAGCCCCCCACAGCGGACTAGCACAGATACGCAGTATTTT
TRBD2	TRBV6-1	-	TRBJ2-7	CASQLTRTSDEQYF	TGTGCCAGCCAACTAACCCGGACTAGCGACGAGCAGTACTTC
-	TRBV18	-	TRBJ1-6	CASSPPLGNNSPLHF	TGTGCCAGCTCACCCCCCCTGGGAAATAATTCACCCCTCCACTTT
-	TRBV5-1	-	TRBJ2-3	CASSLGQSVDTQYF	TGCGCCAGCAGCTTGGGACAGAGCGTAGATACGCAGTATTTT
-	TRBV6-5	-	TRBJ2-7	CASSLEGTIAYEQYF	TGTGCCAGCAGTCTAGAGGGGACAATCGCCTACGAGCAGTACTTC
-	TRBV7-8	-	TRBJ2-1	CASTWGRGSEQFF	TGTGCCAGCACCTGGGGAAGGGGGAGTGAGCAGTTCTTC
TRBD2	TRBV29-1	-	TRBJ2-3	CSVQRGPTDTRYF	TGCAGCGTACAGCGGGGACCCACAGATACGCGGTATTTT
-	TRBV6-5	-	TRBJ1-2	CASSRDVGGYTF	TGTGCCAGCAGTCGGGACGTTGGTGGCTACACCTTC
-	TRBV28	-	TRBJ2-7	CASSLSVAGRDEQYF	TGTGCCAGCAGTTTATCTGTCGCGGGCCGGGACGAGCAGTACTTC